This T cell receptor beta chain appears in the sequencing data of a study of CD8+ T cells in alopecia areata. The ends were cut back, 2 bases at V and 4 bases at J, with 8 bases in the middle. Germline CDR1 is WSHSY and CDR2 is SAAADI. The CDR3 length is 13 residues. After isolation, RNA underwent reverse transcription to generate cDNA as the sequencing template. The data were produced by immunoSEQ multiplex PCR, yet TCRdb's version contains in-frame clones alone and is incomplete. The sample contains 110,000 to 150,000 clones, more than 55% of which appear only once. This sequence originates from a human donor in good health. Material: CD8+ T cells sorted from blood. The chain has TRBV10-2 and TRBJ1-2; D not resolved. The CDR3 coding sequence is TGCGCCAGCAGTGAGGCTCCATCCTATGGCTACACCTTC. The encoded protein is CASSEAPSYGYTF.